This T cell receptor (beta chain) is drawn from a study of blood T cell repertoires in COVID-19. In the study overall: Specimens from acute and convalescent COVID-19 originated in the United States, Italy and Spain. T cells, B-cell-depleted T cells, or PBMCs supplied cDNA or gDNA.

In the original analysis: Using reference gene primer amplification, nucleated cell counts were estimated. Produced via immunoSEQ multiplex PCR; TCRdb's table is partial and in-frame only. V and J calls and clone size follow that table, whereas D and trimming were derived from the DNA. The sample includes about 34,000 clones, about 74% of them seen just once. This clone came up once. The CDR3 contains 13 residues. V lost 2 bases and J lost 5, with 10 bases in between. This clonotype was obtained from a human donor in a cohort sampled during active COVID-19. The sample was peripheral blood. The chain employs TRBV12-3 or TRBV12-4 and TRBJ2-7; D is unresolved. CDR3: CASSLTYRDEQYF. The CDR3, as DNA: TGTGCCAGCAGTTTAACGTACCGGGACGAGCAGTACTTC.